A single sample gave rise to the 7 T cell receptor beta chains below, sequenced in a study of tumor-infiltrating lymphocytes in oesophageal squamous cell carcinoma. One entry per CDR3 protein, called by TCRdb with MiXCR from the PCR reads. Seen here are 15,000 to 20,000 distinct CDR3 sequences, approximately 45% observed once, and the top ten hold roughly 30%. Specimen: normal esophageal tissue next to the tumor. Source of these receptors: a female donor with esophageal squamous cell carcinoma.

The J gene is TRBJ2-5, the V gene TRBV6-8; TRBD2 might be the D (5 bases). The DNA matches TRBJ2-7 better at its end, which makes the J call doubtful. Looked up from germline, CDR1 is MNHGY and CDR2 is SAAAGT. CDR3 length: 15 amino acids. The CDR3 sequence: CASTRLGSPSYEQYF. CDR3 sequence (DNA): TGTGCCAGCACCCGCCTGGGGAGTCCCTCCTACGAGCAGTACTTC.

At least ten counts were recorded for this clonotype. CDR3 loop: CASSADYSSYNEQFF. The CDR3 DNA reads as TGTGCCAGCAGCGCCGACTACAGCTCCTACAATGAGCAGTTCTTC. V is TRBV6-1 and J is TRBJ2-1; tentative D call: TRBD2 (5 bases). The V gene lost 6 bases and the J gene lost 0 bases, with 12 bases spanning the gap. The CDR3 has 15 residues. The germline V gene encodes CDR1 MNHNS and CDR2 SASEGT.

The V call is TRBV7-6, the J call TRBJ2-5; unclear D gene. Germline assignment: CDR1 SGHVS and CDR2 FNYEAQ. Trimming took off 1 base at V and 7 bases at J, with 19 bases between the two ends. The CDR3 has 16 residues. The CDR3 region is CASSLDRTDYSATQYF. As DNA, the CDR3 is TGTGCCAGCAGCTTAGATAGGACGGATTACTCGGCGACCCAGTACTTC.

Turning to this clonotype: A read error may produce the germline difference seen at one junction end. V and J are TRBV4-1 and TRBJ1-2, with D possibly TRBD1 on 6 matching bases. Germline CDR1 reads MGHRA; CDR2 reads YSYEKL. This CDR3 comprises 15 residues. The CDR3 nucleotides read TGTGCCAGCAGCCAAGGGGGAGATCCTAACTATGGCTACACCTTC. This gives the protein CASSQGGDPNYGYTF.

This clonotype has ten or more counts. This may arise from a read error, as a much more abundant clone is one base away. The J gene is TRBJ2-1, the V gene TRBV7-2; 8 nucleotides line up with TRBD2. The CDR3 extends over 14 amino acids. Losses at the gene ends were 6 bases for V and 10 bases for J; bases not matched to a gene: 11. Germline V gives CDR1 SGHTA, CDR2 FQGNSA. The chain's CDR3 is CASRPGGGSYEQFF. Written as DNA, the CDR3 is TGTGCCAGCAGACCCGGGGGGGGGTCCTACGAGCAGTTCTTC.

J is TRBJ2-4 and V is TRBV28; 8 nucleotides agree with TRBD2. With the DNA end fitting TRBJ2-5 better, the J assignment may be wrong. Germline CDR1 and CDR2: MDHEN and SYDVKM. The CDR3 loop spans 14 amino acids. The CDR3 DNA is TGTGCCCTTTCCGGTCGGACTAGCCCTGAGACCCAGTACTTC. Translating it yields CALSGRTSPETQYF.

V usage is TRBV12-3 or TRBV12-4 and J usage is TRBJ2-7, with TRBD1 as a possible D gene (6 bases). The germline V and J ends were trimmed by 7 bases and 2 bases, with 15 bases remaining between them. This CDR3 is 14 amino acids long. DNA for the CDR3: TGTGCCAGCAACCAACAGGGCGCTACCTACGAGCAGTACTTC. Its translation is CASNQQGATYEQYF.